This T cell receptor beta chain is from a study of spatial heterogeneity in lung cancer. Looking at the study overall: The mean occurrence of each unique TCR and UMI combination in raw reads exceeded 9.5.

Overall study results and limits: The number of expanded tumor alpha and beta chains correlated with mutation number.

This clonotype counts as medium-sized. The antigen is not known. Sample time point: sample taken at primary tumor resection. The donor group consisted of around 70 patients who had untreated, early-stage non-small cell lung cancer. Without sorting, whole RNA was sequenced from tumor, nontumor lung or frozen PBMC. Every individual TCR cDNA molecule carried its own unique molecular identifier, which allowed correction of PCR and sequencing errors. MiXCR, applied by TCRdb to the 5' RACE reads, yields one record per CDR3 protein. The sample shows fewer than 5,500 distinct CDR3 sequences, more than 6.5% of them seen only once. The sequence came from a male donor with early-stage non-small cell lung cancer. Sample: lung tumor tissue, taken at surgery.

The CDR3 region is CASRLTGLLSRGGYTF. The CDR3 DNA follows: TGTGCCAGCAGATTGACAGGGCTTCTCTCTCGGGGTGGCTACACCTTC. The chain combines TRBV28 with TRBJ1-2; 7 bases are a match to TRBD1. Unmatched junction bases numbered 17, after V lost 6 bases and J lost 7 bases. This CDR3 is 16 amino acids long. Germline CDR1 is MDHEN and CDR2 is SYDVKM.